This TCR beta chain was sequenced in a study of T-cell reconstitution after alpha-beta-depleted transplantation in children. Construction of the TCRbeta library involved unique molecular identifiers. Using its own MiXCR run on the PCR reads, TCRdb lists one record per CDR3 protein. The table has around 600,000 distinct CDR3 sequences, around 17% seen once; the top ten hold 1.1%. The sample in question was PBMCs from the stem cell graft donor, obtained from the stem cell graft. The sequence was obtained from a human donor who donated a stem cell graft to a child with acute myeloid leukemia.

The CDR3 nucleotides read TGTGCCAGCAGTTCCAGGGTAAGCTCCTACAATGAGCAGTTCTTC. This sequence encodes CASSSRVSSYNEQFF. The chain uses TRBV28 and TRBJ2-1; weak D call: TRBD1 (5 bases). The CDR3 loop spans 15 amino acids. CDR1 is MDHEN, CDR2 SYDVKM, per germline. V shed 4 bases and J shed 0 bases, with 10 bases lying between them.